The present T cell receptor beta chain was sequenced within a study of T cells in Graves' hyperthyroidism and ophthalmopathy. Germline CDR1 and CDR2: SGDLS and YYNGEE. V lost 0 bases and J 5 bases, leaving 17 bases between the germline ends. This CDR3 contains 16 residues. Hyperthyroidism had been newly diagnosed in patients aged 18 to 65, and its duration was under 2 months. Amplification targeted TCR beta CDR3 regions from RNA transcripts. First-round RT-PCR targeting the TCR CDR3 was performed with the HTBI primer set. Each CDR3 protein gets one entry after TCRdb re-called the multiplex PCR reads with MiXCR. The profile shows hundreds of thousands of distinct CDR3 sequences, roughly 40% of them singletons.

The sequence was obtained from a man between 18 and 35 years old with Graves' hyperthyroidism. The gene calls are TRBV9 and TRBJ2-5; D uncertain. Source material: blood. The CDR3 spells CASSVDDRSHGETQYF. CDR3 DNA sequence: TGTGCCAGCAGCGTAGACGACCGAAGTCACGGGGAGACCCAGTACTTC.